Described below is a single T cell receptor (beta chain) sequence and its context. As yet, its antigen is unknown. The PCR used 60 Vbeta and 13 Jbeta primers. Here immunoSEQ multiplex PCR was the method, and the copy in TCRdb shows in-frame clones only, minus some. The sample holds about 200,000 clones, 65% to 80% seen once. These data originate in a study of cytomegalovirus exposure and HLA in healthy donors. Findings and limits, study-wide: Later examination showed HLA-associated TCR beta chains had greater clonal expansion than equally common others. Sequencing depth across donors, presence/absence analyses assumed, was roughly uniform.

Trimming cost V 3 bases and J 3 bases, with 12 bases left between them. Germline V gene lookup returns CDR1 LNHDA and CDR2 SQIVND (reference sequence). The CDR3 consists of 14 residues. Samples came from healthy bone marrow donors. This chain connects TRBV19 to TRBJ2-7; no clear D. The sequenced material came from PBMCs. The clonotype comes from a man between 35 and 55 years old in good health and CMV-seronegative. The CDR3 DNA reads TGTGCCAGTAGTATTTGGGCCGGTAACTACGAGCAGTACTTC. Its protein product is CASSIWAGNYEQYF.